This T cell receptor beta chain was captured in a study of T cell responses to AZD1222 COVID-19 vaccine. Whole-study findings and limits: Clonal diversity was possibly underestimated; the donors were predominantly white British and more often female. Without day 14 samples, only post-peak T cell repertoires were studied.

As for this clone: Its specificity is not known.

V was trimmed by 5 bases and J by 8 bases, leaving 12 bases between them. CDR3 size: 12 residues. Germline CDR1 and CDR2: SEHNR and FQNEAQ (reference sequence). The method was immunoSEQ multiplex PCR; TCRdb's version includes in-frame clones alone and lacks a portion of them. This table has about 160,000 clones, 80% to 95% appearing once. The starting material was peripheral blood, obtained 28 days after the second AZD1222 dose. This sequence originates from an adult who received the AZD1222 COVID-19 vaccine. The chain carries TRBV7-9 and TRBJ1-1; no definite D call. CDR3 amino acids: CASSARRQEAFF. CDR3 nucleotides: TGTGCCAGCAGCGCCCGACGGCAAGAAGCTTTCTTT.